This T cell receptor beta chain was identified in a study of blood T cell repertoires in COVID-19. Some clones are missing from TCRdb's copy, which holds only in-frame ones; the method was immunoSEQ multiplex PCR. The sample has about 190,000 clones, 86% seen once. Deletions cut 4 bases from V and 8 bases from J, with 14 bases between. This CDR3 has 13 residues. The V gene's germline CDR1 is MGHRA and CDR2 YSYEKL. The V gene is TRBV4-1, the J gene TRBJ1-1, with a weak D call TRBD1 (5 bases). The source is a man aged 40-50 years with acute COVID-19. The sample was PBMCs or T cells enriched from blood (not recorded which). The DNA of the CDR3 is TGCGCCAGCAGCCCTGGTAACAGGTTCGAAGCTTTCTTT. This codes for CASSPGNRFEAFF.